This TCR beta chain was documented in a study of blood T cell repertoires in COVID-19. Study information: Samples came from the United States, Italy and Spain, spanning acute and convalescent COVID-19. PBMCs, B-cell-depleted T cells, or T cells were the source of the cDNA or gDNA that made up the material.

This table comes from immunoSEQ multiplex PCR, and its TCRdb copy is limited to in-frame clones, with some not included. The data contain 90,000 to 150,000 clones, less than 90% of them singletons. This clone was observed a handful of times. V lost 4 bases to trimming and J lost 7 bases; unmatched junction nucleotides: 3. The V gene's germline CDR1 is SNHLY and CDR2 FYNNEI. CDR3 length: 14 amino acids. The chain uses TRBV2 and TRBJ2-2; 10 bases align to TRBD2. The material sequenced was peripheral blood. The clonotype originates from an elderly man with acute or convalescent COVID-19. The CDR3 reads CASSGASGGGELFF. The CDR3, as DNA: TGTGCCAGCAGTGGGGCTAGCGGGGGCGGGGAGCTGTTTTTT.